This T cell receptor (beta chain) comes out of a study of T cell responses to AZD1222 COVID-19 vaccine (dated by TCRdb to 2020 to 2023). Looking at the study overall: AZD1222 recipients whose second dose came at about 4 weeks and those whose second dose came at about 12 weeks were combined into one group, since spike-specific TCR depth and breadth did not differ between the two schedules. Trial participants were enrolled by age into subgroups of 18-55, 56-69 and 70-plus years, and around 150, 28 and 57 TCR-sequenced participants, respectively, were included in these subgroups. A total of around 240 trial participants underwent TCR sequencing, of whom about 200 had received two doses of AZD1222 and some 25 had received two doses of the MenACWY control vaccine. Broad study findings and their caveats: Participants were mostly white British, with more females than males. The authors suggested clonal diversity may have been underestimated. Conclusions about previously exposed vaccinees are limited, since just a handful of AZD1222 recipients were seropositive for SARS-CoV-2 at baseline. The vaccine-associated CD4 TCRs covered the entire spike protein, and the dominant responses fell in regions 160-218 and 743-854. Because no day 14 peak-response samples were available, the repertoires could be characterized only after the peak T cell response. Spike-specific TCR breadth and depth rose significantly after two AZD1222 doses compared with day 0 and with MenACWY recipients. Reportedly, close to half of the unique spike-specific TCRs recognized epitopes lying outside the regions that are mutated in the B.1.351 and B.1.1.7 variants. The 56-69-year group was small, and its depth increase did not reach significance, likely because of low power.

The CDR3 regions of human TCRbeta chains were subjected to immunosequencing. On the study's bioinformatics: TCRs in the repertoires were matched against a reference library of SARS-CoV-2-specific TCRs that had been generated with the MIRA antigen-specificity platform. Breadth meant the fraction of unique TCRs that were SARS-CoV-2-associated, whereas depth meant the fraction of total T cells that were SARS-CoV-2-associated. Using the MIRA data, every spike-specific TCR was mapped to the spike region that the TCR reacted to and assigned to either a CD4 or a CD8 class. Log10-transformed breadth and depth values were compared by one-way ANOVA with Sidak's multiple comparisons tests. Entries here come from immuneACCESS through TCRdb and include only in-frame sequences with V and J called. Some clones fail to appear in such tables; in the studies checked, an unresolved V gene covers under half of the shortfall, and the cause of the remainder is unknown. That table supplies the V and J calls and clone size; D and trimming were determined from the DNA. The table for this sample lists around 140,000 clones; around 87% of them were counted only once. Roughly 1.7% of the sample is in the top ten clones.

Notes on this clone: The antigen it recognizes is unknown. Per-base qualities were not stored, and no clone one base away is much larger.

This specimen's time point label, per the study, means: baseline before first vaccination. Vaccinee samples were obtained from the UK trials COV001 and COV002, which included a single-blind randomized controlled phase 2/3 trial of AZD1222 (ChAdOx1 nCoV-19) in healthy adults. Trial participant PBMC samples were collected at day 0 and day 28 after the second dose for TCRbeta chain sequencing. This clonotype was obtained from an adult in good health. This material consisted of peripheral blood, taken on day 0 of AZD1222 vaccination.

The CDR3 amino acid sequence is: CASSGAVAGTDTQYF. The base sequence is TGCGCCAGCAGTGGGGCGGTAGCGGGCACAGATACGCAGTATTTT. The sequence is built from TRBV5-1 and TRBJ2-3, and TRBD2 may be the D gene, going by 6 matching bases. Taken from cysteine to phenylalanine, the CDR3 has 15 residues. CDR3 DNA only is kept here, 45 bases in frame from base 1. The V and J ends are trimmed by 5 bases and 1 base, leaving 14 bases between them. CDR1 and CDR2 were assigned from the germline V gene as SGHRS and YFSETQ.